This TCR beta chain was identified in a study of T cell responses to AZD1222 COVID-19 vaccine. Study results and caveats: Possibly, clonal diversity was underestimated; donors were largely white British and included more females.

This clone is a singleton in its sample. The target antigen is unknown. Both about-4-week and about-12-week second-dose recipients were combined. The data were produced by immunoSEQ multiplex PCR, yet TCRdb's version contains in-frame clones alone and is incomplete. The repertoire has nearly 110,000 clones, approximately 90% of them found once; the top ten carry under 9.5%. This CDR3 has 12 amino acids. The V end lost 4 bases, the J end lost 11 bases, and 12 bases lay between the germline ends. From germline, CDR1 is SNHLY and CDR2 FYNNEI. The source is an adult who received the AZD1222 COVID-19 vaccine. V gene TRBV2 combines with J gene TRBJ1-5; D not resolved. This sample comprised peripheral blood, obtained 28 days after the second AZD1222 dose. The CDR3 DNA sequence: TGTGCCAGCAGTGGCGCACCACAGTCCCAGCATTTT. This sequence encodes CASSGAPQSQHF.